Listed below are T cell receptor beta chains from one sample, sequenced in a study of T cell responses to AZD1222 COVID-19 vaccine. The repertoire was sequenced with immunoSEQ multiplex PCR; TCRdb's copy has only in-frame clones and lacks some. Of some 98,000 clones listed, 84% are singletons. The source material was peripheral blood, sampled 28 days after the second AZD1222 dose. The receptor set was obtained from an adult who received the AZD1222 COVID-19 vaccine. CDR3s include the opening cysteine and the closing phenylalanine or tryptophan. D genes are given only for firm matches. A row's size may be missing; if present it is once, few, many or a size class.

abundance | j_gene | d_gene | v_gene | CDR3nt | CDR3aa
- | TRBJ1-5 | TRBD1 | TRBV3-1/TRBV3-2 | TGTGCCAGCAGCCAGTCCGGGACAGGAGATCAGCCCCAGCATTTT | CASSQSGTGDQPQHF
- | TRBJ1-1 | - | TRBV7-3 | TGTGCCAGCAGCTCCTCGCCCCCACCGAACACTGAAGCTTTCTTT | CASSSSPPPNTEAFF
- | TRBJ2-2 | TRBD2 | TRBV6-2/TRBV6-3 | TGTGCCAGCACCCCGGGACTAGCGGAGCTGTTTTTT | CASTPGLAELFF
- | TRBJ2-2 | - | TRBV19 | TGTGCCAGTAGAATCTCCACGGGACGGCGGCGCACCGGGGAGCTGTTTTTT | CASRISTGRRRTGELFF
- | TRBJ1-1 | TRBD1 | TRBV2 | TGTGCCAGCAGTGAAAGTGGGGGACAGACTGAAGCTTTCTTT | CASSESGGQTEAFF
- | TRBJ1-5 | - | TRBV27 | TGTGCCAGCAGTTTAGTTGGGGGGAATCAGCCCCAGCATTTT | CASSLVGGNQPQHF
once | TRBJ1-6 | - | TRBV11-1 | TGTGCCAGCAGCGCCTCCACCATGGGAAATTCACCCCTCCACTTT | CASSASTMGNSPLHF
- | TRBJ2-2 | - | TRBV11-1 | TGTGCCAGCAGCTTAGGTCGGGTCGGGGAGCTGTTTTTT | CASSLGRVGELFF
- | TRBJ1-1 | - | TRBV7-3 | TGTGCCAGCAGCTTAAGAGCAGGGGACACTGAAGCTTTCTTT | CASSLRAGDTEAFF
- | TRBJ2-7 | TRBD1 | TRBV5-1 | TGCGCCAGCAGCTTGGCAGGACAGGGGTACGAGCAGTACTTC | CASSLAGQGYEQYF
- | TRBJ1-2 | - | TRBV19 | TGTGCCAGTACGAGGGGGGCGCTAAATAATGGCTACACCTTC | CASTRGALNNGYTF
- | TRBJ2-7 | - | TRBV4-3 | TGCGCCAGCAGCCAAGATGGGTACGGCTACGAGCAGTACTTC | CASSQDGYGYEQYF
few | TRBJ1-1 | - | TRBV10-3 | TGTGCCGTCTCAGGAGAGATGAACACTGAAGCTTTCTTT | CAVSGEMNTEAFF
- | TRBJ1-1 | - | TRBV7-9 | TGTGCCAGCAGCCCCGAGGGGGACACTGAAGCTTTCTTT | CASSPEGDTEAFF
- | TRBJ1-6 | TRBD1 | TRBV30 | TGTGCCTGGACTTGGACAGGTTATAATTCACCCCTCCACTTT | CAWTWTGYNSPLHF
- | TRBJ1-1 | - | TRBV18 | TGTGCCAGCTCACCCAACCGGGGTTTCGAGGGGAACACTGAAGCTTTCTTT | CASSPNRGFEGNTEAFF
few | TRBJ2-7 | TRBD1 | TRBV5-5 | TGTGCCAGCAGCTTGCAGGGGGCGGGTTACGAGCAGTACTTC | CASSLQGAGYEQYF
- | TRBJ2-3 | - | TRBV6-5 | TGTGCCAGCAGATCGAGCACAGATACGCAGTATTTT | CASRSSTDTQYF
- | TRBJ2-7 | TRBD1 | TRBV7-6 | TGTGCCAGCAGCCCTGTACAGGGGGCGGTTTTGGGAGAGCAGTACTTC | CASSPVQGAVLGEQYF
- | TRBJ1-1 | - | TRBV7-2 | TGTGCCAGCAGCTTAGCGATCAGTGAAGCTTTCTTT | CASSLAISEAFF
- | TRBJ1-1 | - | TRBV9 | TGTGCCAGCAGCGTGGGATGGACAGTGAACACTGAAGCTTTCTTT | CASSVGWTVNTEAFF
- | TRBJ1-5 | TRBD1 | TRBV18 | TGTGCCAGCTCTTTCCAGGGGGATAGCAATCAGCCCCAGCATTTT | CASSFQGDSNQPQHF